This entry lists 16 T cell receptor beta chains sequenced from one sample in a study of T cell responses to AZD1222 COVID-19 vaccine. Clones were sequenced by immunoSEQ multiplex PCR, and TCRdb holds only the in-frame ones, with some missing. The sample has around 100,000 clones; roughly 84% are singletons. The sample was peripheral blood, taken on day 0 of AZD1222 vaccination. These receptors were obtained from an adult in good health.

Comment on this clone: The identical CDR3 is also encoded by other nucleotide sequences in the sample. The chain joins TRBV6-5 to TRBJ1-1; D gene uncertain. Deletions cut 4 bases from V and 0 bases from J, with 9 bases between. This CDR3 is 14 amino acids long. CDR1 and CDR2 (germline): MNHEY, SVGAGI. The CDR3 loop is CASSSRGLNTEAFF. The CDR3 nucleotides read TGTGCCAGCAGTTCTCGGGGTTTGAACACTGAAGCTTTCTTT.

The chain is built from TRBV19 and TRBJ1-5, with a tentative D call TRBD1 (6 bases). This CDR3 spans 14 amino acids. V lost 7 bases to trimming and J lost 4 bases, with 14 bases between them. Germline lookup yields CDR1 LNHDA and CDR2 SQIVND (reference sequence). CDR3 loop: CASTTLDRNQPQHF. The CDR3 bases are TGTGCCAGTACTACGTTGGACAGAAATCAGCCCCAGCATTTT.

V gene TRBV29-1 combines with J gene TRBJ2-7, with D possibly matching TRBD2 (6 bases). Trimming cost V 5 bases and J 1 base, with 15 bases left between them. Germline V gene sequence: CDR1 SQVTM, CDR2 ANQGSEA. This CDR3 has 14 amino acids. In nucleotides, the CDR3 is TGCAGCGTTAGGAGGGGATTGGAGTCCTACGAGCAGTACTTC. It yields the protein CSVRRGLESYEQYF.

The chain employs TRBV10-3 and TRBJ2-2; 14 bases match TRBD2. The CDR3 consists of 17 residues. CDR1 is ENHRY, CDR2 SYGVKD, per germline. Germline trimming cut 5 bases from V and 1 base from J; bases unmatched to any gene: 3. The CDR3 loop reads CAISPGTSGRNTGELFF. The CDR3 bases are TGTGCCATCAGTCCCGGGACTAGCGGGAGGAACACCGGGGAGCTGTTTTTT.

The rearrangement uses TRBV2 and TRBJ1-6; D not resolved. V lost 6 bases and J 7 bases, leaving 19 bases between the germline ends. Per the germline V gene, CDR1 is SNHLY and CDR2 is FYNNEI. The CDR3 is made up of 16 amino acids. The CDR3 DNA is TGTGCCAGCAGCTCTAACCGGGTGGGTGCCAATTCACCCCTCCACTTT. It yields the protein CASSSNRVGANSPLHF.

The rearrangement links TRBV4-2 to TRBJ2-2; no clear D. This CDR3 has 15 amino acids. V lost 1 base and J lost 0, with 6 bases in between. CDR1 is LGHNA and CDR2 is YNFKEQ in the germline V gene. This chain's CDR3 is CASSQGIANTGELFF. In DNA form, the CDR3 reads TGTGCCAGCAGCCAAGGGATAGCGAACACCGGGGAGCTGTTTTTT.

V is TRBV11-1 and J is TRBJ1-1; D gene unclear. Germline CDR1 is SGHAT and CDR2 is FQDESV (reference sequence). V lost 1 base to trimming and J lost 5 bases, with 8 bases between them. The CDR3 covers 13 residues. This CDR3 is CASSLGGLTEAFF. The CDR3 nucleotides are TGTGCCAGCAGCTTAGGTGGATTGACTGAAGCTTTCTTT.

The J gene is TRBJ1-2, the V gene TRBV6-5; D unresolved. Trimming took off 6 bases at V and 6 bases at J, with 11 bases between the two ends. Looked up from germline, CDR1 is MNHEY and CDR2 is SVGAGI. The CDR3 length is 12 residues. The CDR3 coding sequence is TGTGCCAGCAGAGGGCAGACGGATGGCTACACCTTC. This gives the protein CASRGQTDGYTF.

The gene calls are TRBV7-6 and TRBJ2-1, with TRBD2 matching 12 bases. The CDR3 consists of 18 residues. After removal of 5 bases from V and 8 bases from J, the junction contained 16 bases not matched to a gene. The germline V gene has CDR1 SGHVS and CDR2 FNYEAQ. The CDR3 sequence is CASSEWQTSGRRIYEQFF. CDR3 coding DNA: TGTGCCAGCAGCGAGTGGCAGACTAGCGGGAGAAGGATCTATGAGCAGTTCTTC.

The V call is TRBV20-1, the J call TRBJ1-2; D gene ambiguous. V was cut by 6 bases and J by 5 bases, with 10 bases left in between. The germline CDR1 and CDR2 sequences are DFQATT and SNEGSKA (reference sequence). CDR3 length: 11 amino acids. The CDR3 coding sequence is TGCAGTGCCAGATCCAAATATGGCTACACCTTC. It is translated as CSARSKYGYTF.

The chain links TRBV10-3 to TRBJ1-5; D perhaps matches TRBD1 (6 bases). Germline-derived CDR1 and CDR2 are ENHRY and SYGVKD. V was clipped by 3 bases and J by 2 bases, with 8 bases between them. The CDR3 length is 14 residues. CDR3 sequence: CAISEGGRNQPQHF. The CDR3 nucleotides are TGTGCCATCAGTGAAGGGGGACGCAATCAGCCCCAGCATTTT.

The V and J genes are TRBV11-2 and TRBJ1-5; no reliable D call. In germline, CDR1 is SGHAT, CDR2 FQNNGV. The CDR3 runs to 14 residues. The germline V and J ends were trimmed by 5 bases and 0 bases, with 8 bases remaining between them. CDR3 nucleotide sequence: TGTGCCAGCAGCCAAATACCTAGCAATCAGCCCCAGCATTTT. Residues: CASSQIPSNQPQHF.

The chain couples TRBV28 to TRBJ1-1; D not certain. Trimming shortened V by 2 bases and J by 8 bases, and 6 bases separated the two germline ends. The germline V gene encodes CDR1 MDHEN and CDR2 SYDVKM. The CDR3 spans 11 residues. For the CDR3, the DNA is TGTGCCAGCAGTTTAATAGGGGAAGCTTTCTTT. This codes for CASSLIGEAFF.

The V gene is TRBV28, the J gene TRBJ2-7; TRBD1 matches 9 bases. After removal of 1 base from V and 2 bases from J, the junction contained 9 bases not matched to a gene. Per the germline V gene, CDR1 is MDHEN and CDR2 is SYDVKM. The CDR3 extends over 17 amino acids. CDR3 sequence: CASSLYSGTGTAYEQYF. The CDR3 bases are TGTGCCAGCAGTTTATACTCTGGGACAGGGACGGCCTACGAGCAGTACTTC.

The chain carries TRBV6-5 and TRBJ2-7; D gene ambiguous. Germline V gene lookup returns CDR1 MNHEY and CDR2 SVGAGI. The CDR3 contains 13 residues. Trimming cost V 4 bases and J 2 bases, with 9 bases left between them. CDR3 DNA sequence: TGTGCCAGCAGTTCAACACGACCCTACGAGCAGTACTTC. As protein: CASSSTRPYEQYF.

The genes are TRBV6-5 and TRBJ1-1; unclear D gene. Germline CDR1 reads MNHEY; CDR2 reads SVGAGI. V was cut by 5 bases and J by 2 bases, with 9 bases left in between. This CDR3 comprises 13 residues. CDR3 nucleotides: TGTGCCAGCAGTCGCGAGGGAAACACTGAAGCTTTCTTT. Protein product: CASSREGNTEAFF.